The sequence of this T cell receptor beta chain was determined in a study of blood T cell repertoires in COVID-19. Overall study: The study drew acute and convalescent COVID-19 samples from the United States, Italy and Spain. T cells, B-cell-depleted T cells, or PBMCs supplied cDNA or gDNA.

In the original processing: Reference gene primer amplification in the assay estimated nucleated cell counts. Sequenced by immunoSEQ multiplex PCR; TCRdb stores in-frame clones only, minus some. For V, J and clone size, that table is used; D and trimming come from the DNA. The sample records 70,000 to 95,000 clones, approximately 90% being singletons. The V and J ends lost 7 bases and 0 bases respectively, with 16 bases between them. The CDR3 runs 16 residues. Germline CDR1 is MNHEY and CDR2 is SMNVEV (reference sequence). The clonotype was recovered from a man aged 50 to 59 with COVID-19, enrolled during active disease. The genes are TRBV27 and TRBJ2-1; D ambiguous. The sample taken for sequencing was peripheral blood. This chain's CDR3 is CASTPQGLVSYNEQFF. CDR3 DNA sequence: TGTGCCAGCACCCCCCAAGGTCTAGTCTCCTACAATGAGCAGTTCTTC.